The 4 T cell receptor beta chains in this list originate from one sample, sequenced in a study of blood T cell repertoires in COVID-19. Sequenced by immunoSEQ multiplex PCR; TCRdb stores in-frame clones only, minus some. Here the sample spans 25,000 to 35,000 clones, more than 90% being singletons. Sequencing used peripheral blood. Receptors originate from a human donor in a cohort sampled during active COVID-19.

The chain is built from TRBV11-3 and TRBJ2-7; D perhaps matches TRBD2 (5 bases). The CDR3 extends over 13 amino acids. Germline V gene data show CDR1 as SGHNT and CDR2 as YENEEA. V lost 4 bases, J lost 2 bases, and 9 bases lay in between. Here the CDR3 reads CASSSPGTYEQYF. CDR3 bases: TGTGCCAGCAGCTCTCCGGGGACCTACGAGCAGTACTTC.

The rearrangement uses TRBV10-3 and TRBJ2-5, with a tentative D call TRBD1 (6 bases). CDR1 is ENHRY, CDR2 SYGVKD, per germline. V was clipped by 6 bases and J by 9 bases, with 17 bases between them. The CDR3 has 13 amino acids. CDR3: CAISPTGPEAQYF. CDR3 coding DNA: TGTGCCATCAGCCCGACAGGACCGGAGGCCCAGTACTTC.

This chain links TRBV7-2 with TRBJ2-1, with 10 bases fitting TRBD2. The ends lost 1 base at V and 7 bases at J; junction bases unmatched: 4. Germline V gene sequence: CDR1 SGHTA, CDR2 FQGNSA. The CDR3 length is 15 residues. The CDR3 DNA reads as TGTGCCAGCAGCTTAGGAGGACTAGCGGAAAATGAGCAGTTCTTC. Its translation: CASSLGGLAENEQFF.

As DNA, the CDR3 is TGTGCCAGCAGGACCGGGACACATAATTCACCCCTCCACTTT. Its translation: CASRTGTHNSPLHF. The chain uses TRBV6-5 and TRBJ1-6; a weak D match, TRBD1 (6 bases). Germline CDR1 is MNHEY and CDR2 is SVGAGI. The CDR3 runs to 14 residues. V shed 6 bases and J shed 5 bases, with 11 bases lying between them.